A single sample gave rise to the 11 T cell receptor beta chains below, sequenced in a study of regulatory and conventional T cells in breast cancer (dated by TCRdb to the mid-2010s). Library prep was done by PCR. The data were produced on an Illumina MiSeq. Starting from the raw public reads, TCRdb applied fastp trimming at Q25, assembled clones with MiXCR and retained in-frame beta chains. Every entry covers one CDR3 protein and lists the most common genes and DNA from its rows. The sample table records about 16,000 distinct CDR3 sequences; 30% to 35% of these occur just once. The ten largest make up less than 2% of the sample. Specimen: conventional T cells from blood. The origin of the receptors is a female donor in good health.

The chain is built from TRBV5-1 and TRBJ1-4; 9 nucleotides agree with TRBD1. Trimming at V came to 4 bases and at J to 5 bases, leaving 3 bases not matched to a gene. This CDR3 has 14 residues. Germline V gene data show CDR1 as SGHRS and CDR2 as YFSETQ. In nucleotides, the CDR3 is TGCGCCAGCAGCCCCGGGACAGGGAATGAAAAACTGTTTTTT. Protein: CASSPGTGNEKLFF. Full variable domain (rest looked up from reference TRBV5-1 and TRBJ1-4): KAGVTQTPRYLIKTRGQQVTLSCSPISGHRSVSWYQQTPGQGLQFLFEYFSETQRNKGNFPGRFSGRQFSNSRSEMNVSTLELGDSALYLCASSPGTGNEKLFFGSGTQLSVL.

This chain joins TRBV20-1 and TRBJ2-3, with 10 bases aligning to TRBD1. The junction had 8 bases not matched to a gene; V was cut back by 6 bases and J by 2 bases. The CDR3 has 15 residues. Germline V gene sequence: CDR1 DFQATT, CDR2 SNEGSKA (reference sequence). CDR3 DNA: TGCAGTGCCCTTGGACAGGGGGTGTACACAGATACGCAGTATTTT. It yields the protein CSALGQGVYTDTQYF.

The chain carries TRBV4-3 and TRBJ1-4; unclear D gene. The CDR3 is 15 residues long. Germline CDR1 reads LGHNA; CDR2 reads YSLEER. V lost 4 bases and J lost 2, with 11 bases in between. The CDR3 bases are TGCGCCAGCAGCCCCGATTTTTTTACTAATGAAAAACTGTTTTTT. This gives the protein CASSPDFFTNEKLFF.

The chain uses TRBV7-3 and TRBJ2-1, with 9 bases lining up with TRBD2. The CDR3 sequence is 16 residues long. Trimming cost V 5 bases and J 7 bases; bases outside gene matches: 12. Germline lookup yields CDR1 SGHTA and CDR2 FQGTGA. The CDR3 loop is CASSPSASGIANEQFF. The CDR3 coding sequence is TGTGCCAGCAGCCCCTCGGCTAGCGGGATTGCGAATGAGCAGTTCTTC.

Notes on this clonotype: A read error may explain this, as a much larger clone is one base away. CDR3 in amino acids: CAISVGTGGDNEQFF. The CDR3 nucleotides are TGTGCCATCAGTGTAGGGACTGGCGGGGACAATGAGCAGTTCTTC. The rearrangement links TRBV10-3 to TRBJ2-1, with a weak D call TRBD2 (6 bases). The CDR3 covers 15 residues. Trimming took 4 bases from V and 5 from J, leaving 15 bases between them. Germline CDR1 ENHRY, CDR2 SYGVKD.

The chain joins TRBV2 to TRBJ1-1; no clear D. Trimming shortened V by 7 bases and J by 1 base, and 16 bases separated the two germline ends. The V gene's germline CDR1 is SNHLY and CDR2 FYNNEI. This CDR3 is built from 15 residues. The CDR3 DNA reads TGTGCCAGCAACCCTCTGGTGGGAGCGAACACTGAAGCTTTCTTT. It yields the protein CASNPLVGANTEAFF.

This chain joins TRBV11-2 and TRBJ2-2; 7 bases are shared with TRBD2. Trimming at V came to 2 bases and at J to 6 bases, leaving 18 bases not matched to a gene. The length of the CDR3 is 19 residues. Germline CDR1 reads SGHAT; CDR2 reads FQNNGV. CDR3 nucleotide sequence: TGTGCCAGCAGCTTACCCTCGGGACGACTAGCTAGGGTGTCCGGGGAGCTGTTTTTT. Amino acid sequence: CASSLPSGRLARVSGELFF.

This chain connects TRBV7-2 to TRBJ1-1, with 8 nucleotides matching TRBD1. The CDR3 loop spans 16 amino acids. Per the germline V gene, CDR1 is SGHTA and CDR2 is FQGNSA. J lost 10 bases, V lost 1 base, and 14 bases had no gene match. As DNA, the CDR3 is TGTGCCAGCAGCTTAGACGTGGGGACAGGTCCTAGTGGAGCTTTCTTT. This sequence encodes CASSLDVGTGPSGAFF.

This clonotype has only a few counts. CDR3: CASSLGTGGNNQPQHF. CDR3 nucleotide sequence: TGTGCCAGCAGTTTGGGGACCGGGGGAAACAATCAGCCCCAGCATTTT. This chain links TRBV28 with TRBJ1-5, with D perhaps matching TRBD1 (5 bases). The CDR3 covers 16 residues. Trimming removed 3 bases at V and 3 bases at J, with 15 bases between. Looked up from germline, CDR1 is MDHEN and CDR2 is SYDVKM.

The table lists this clonotype with a few counts. A much larger clonotype is one base distant, so this may be a read error. The CDR3 is CTSSPDGGGIQYF. DNA for the CDR3: TGTACCAGCAGTCCCGACGGGGGTGGCATTCAGTACTTC. This chain connects TRBV6-2 or TRBV6-3 to TRBJ2-4; D may be TRBD2 (6 bases). Germline CDR1 MNHEY, CDR2 SVGEGT. The CDR3 totals 13 residues.

A note on this clonotype: The junction differs from germline at one of its ends, possibly a read error. J is TRBJ2-3 and V is TRBV12-3 or TRBV12-4, with TRBD2 identical over 11 bases. The CDR3 consists of 14 residues. The CDR3 loop reads CASSFNSGRAPAHF. CDR3 sequence (DNA): TGTGCCAGCAGTTTTAATAGCGGGAGGGCCCCGGCCCATTTT.